Below are 28 T cell receptor beta chains sequenced from a single sample in a study of T cells in Graves' hyperthyroidism and ophthalmopathy. Amplification targeted TCR beta CDR3 regions from RNA transcripts. The primer set for the first-round RT-PCR of the TCR CDR3 was HTBI. TCRdb called the multiplex PCR reads again in MiXCR, with one record for every CDR3 protein. The sample includes hundreds of thousands of distinct CDR3 sequences, around a fifth of them seen just once. The specimen was blood. These receptor sequences come from a woman aged 70 to 79 with Graves' ophthalmopathy.

This sequence joins TRBV6-1 and TRBJ2-2, with 8 positions matching TRBD2. Per germline, CDR1 MNHNS and CDR2 SASEGT. V lost 6 bases to trimming and J lost 4 bases; unmatched junction nucleotides: 16. The CDR3 is made up of 18 amino acids. CDR3 coding DNA: TGTGCCAGCAGCCAAGTATTTAGGCGCGGGAGGACCACCGGGGAGCTGTTTTTT. This sequence encodes CASSQVFRRGRTTGELFF.

CDR3: CASSAAPNQPQHF. CDR3 sequence (DNA): TGTGCCAGCAGCGCTGCACCGAATCAGCCCCAGCATTTT. The rearrangement joins TRBV9 to TRBJ1-5; no clear D. The CDR3 consists of 13 residues. Trimming removed 3 bases from V and 4 bases from J, with 8 bases in between. Per germline, CDR1 SGDLS and CDR2 YYNGEE.

This chain joins TRBV3-1 and TRBJ2-7; 9 positions agree with TRBD2. CDR1 LGHDT and CDR2 YNNKEL come from the germline V gene (reference sequence). CDR3 length: 13 residues. The V segment lost 4 bases and the J segment 6 bases; nucleotides outside the gene matches: 4. CDR3 bases: TGTGCCAGCAGCCCCGGACTAGCGAGCGAGCAGTACTTC. Translating gives CASSPGLASEQYF.

In this sample, this clonotype turned up many times. The chain couples TRBV6-4 to TRBJ2-1; 11 nucleotides line up with TRBD2. The CDR3 runs 16 residues. The germline V gene has CDR1 MRHNA and CDR2 SNTAGT. J gave up 7 bases and V 0 bases, and 5 bases lay outside the gene matches. The CDR3 here is CASSDSRLAGSNEQFF. The CDR3 DNA is TGTGCCAGCAGTGACTCGAGACTAGCGGGGAGTAATGAGCAGTTCTTC.

This clonotype occurred many times. CDR3 loop: CASSFVAGNSYNEQFF. The DNA of the CDR3 is TGTGCCAGCAGTTTTGTGGCCGGTAACTCCTACAATGAGCAGTTCTTC. The chain combines TRBV27 with TRBJ2-1, with D unclear. CDR3 size: 16 residues. Per germline, CDR1 MNHEY and CDR2 SMNVEV (reference sequence). With 3 bases removed from V and 0 bases from J, the gap between germline ends came to 12 bases.

This sequence joins TRBV19 and TRBJ1-2, with D possibly being TRBD1 (6 bases). This CDR3 is 14 amino acids long. Trimming left V 8 bases short and J 4 bases short, with 17 bases between. The germline V gene encodes CDR1 LNHDA and CDR2 SQIVND (reference sequence). The CDR3 is CASGWRGGGYGYTF. The DNA for the CDR3 is TGTGCCAGTGGTTGGAGAGGGGGTGGCTATGGCTACACCTTC. Full variable domain (outside the CDR3, taken from reference TRBV19 and TRBJ1-2): DGGITQSPKYLFRKEGQNVTLSCEQNLNHDAMYWYRQDPGQGLRLIYYSQIVNDFQKGDIAEGYSVSREKKESFPLTVTSAQKNPTAFYLCASGWRGGGYGYTFGSGTRLTVV.

This chain joins TRBV20-1 and TRBJ2-5; 8 positions agree with TRBD2. CDR3 length: 13 residues. The V and J ends lost 5 bases and 5 bases, in that order; junction bases with no gene match: 7. Germline V gene data show CDR1 as DFQATT and CDR2 as SNEGSKA (reference sequence). CDR3 nucleotide sequence: TGCAGTGCTCAGGGGACTAGTAGGGAGACCCAGTACTTC. It codes for CSAQGTSRETQYF.

In this sample, this clonotype turned up a few times. The chain combines TRBV20-1 with TRBJ2-1, with D hard to call. Germline values: CDR1 DFQATT, CDR2 SNEGSKA (reference sequence). V was pared by 3 bases and J by 9 bases, with 12 bases between. This CDR3 comprises 12 residues. The CDR3 DNA follows: TGCAGTGCTAGTAATAGTTGGGCTGAGCAGTTCTTC. This translates into CSASNSWAEQFF.

The gene calls are TRBV27 and TRBJ1-5; D uncertain. Germline-derived CDR1 and CDR2 are MNHEY and SMNVEV (reference sequence). The CDR3 length is 15 residues. Between the trimmed V and J ends, which lost 3 bases and 2 bases, there was a span of 11 bases. The CDR3 DNA reads TGTGCCAGCAGTTTGCGCGGGGATGGCAATCAGCCCCAGCATTTT. This sequence encodes CASSLRGDGNQPQHF.

The CDR3 reads CASSPRQDDGYTF. Written as DNA, the CDR3 is TGTGCCAGCTCACCAAGACAGGATGATGGCTACACCTTC. This chain links TRBV18 with TRBJ1-2, with a weak D call TRBD1 (6 bases). V lost 2 bases and J 6 bases, leaving 10 bases between the germline ends. CDR1 and CDR2 (germline): KGHSH, LQKENI. This CDR3 has 13 residues.

The chain combines TRBV6-1 with TRBJ1-4, with unresolved D. Germline V gene sequence: CDR1 MNHNS, CDR2 SASEGT. CDR3 length: 14 amino acids. V was cut by 5 bases and J by 5 bases, with 12 bases left in between. In nucleotides, the CDR3 is TGTGCCAGCAGTATACGGTCGCCGAATGAAAAACTGTTTTTT. Translation gives CASSIRSPNEKLFF.

The J gene is TRBJ2-3, the V gene TRBV6-1, with TRBD2 identical over 12 bases. This CDR3 contains 16 residues. The V gene end was trimmed by 5 bases and the J gene end by 6 bases; junction bases not matched to a gene: 9. The V gene's germline CDR1 is MNHNS and CDR2 SASEGT. The CDR3 coding sequence is TGTGCCAGCAGTCAATCCCGGCTAGCGGGGGGGGATACGCAGTATTTT. This gives the protein CASSQSRLAGGDTQYF.

The chain has TRBV7-9 and TRBJ2-3, with D possibly being TRBD2 (5 bases). The germline V gene encodes CDR1 SEHNR and CDR2 FQNEAQ (reference sequence). The CDR3 sequence is 13 residues long. V lost 3 bases to trimming and J lost 4 bases, with 8 bases between them. The CDR3 loop is CASSFTRADTQYF. In DNA, the CDR3 is TGTGCCAGCAGCTTCACTAGGGCAGATACGCAGTATTTT.

The chain has TRBV27 and TRBJ2-7; 10 nucleotides agree with TRBD2. The CDR3 loop spans 14 amino acids. V dropped 7 bases and J dropped 6; count of bases not matched to a gene: 9. Germline V CDR1 and CDR2: MNHEY, SMNVEV (reference sequence). The CDR3 bases are TGTGCCAGCAACAAAGCGGGAGGGCATGGCGAGCAGTACTTC. It encodes CASNKAGGHGEQYF.

This clonotype has ten or more counts. This chain's CDR3 is CASSLSRDLLNEQFF. CDR3 bases: TGTGCCAGCAGTTTATCCCGGGACCTACTCAATGAGCAGTTCTTC. The V call is TRBV27, the J call TRBJ2-1, with D perhaps given as TRBD1 or TRBD2 (5 bases each). The CDR3 is made up of 15 amino acids. The germline V gene has CDR1 MNHEY and CDR2 SMNVEV (reference sequence). The V end lost 0 bases, the J end lost 6 bases, and 12 bases lay between the germline ends.

The chain is built from TRBV5-1 and TRBJ1-1; D not resolved. This CDR3 region has 12 residues. The V gene's germline CDR1 is SGHRS and CDR2 YFSETQ. V was pared by 1 base and J by 5 bases, with 6 bases between. The CDR3 nucleotides read TGCGCCAGCAGCTTGCCGAGAACTGAAGCTTTCTTT. As protein: CASSLPRTEAFF.

This clonotype was seen a few times. V is TRBV7-3 and J is TRBJ2-1; TRBD2 matches 7 bases. The germline V gene encodes CDR1 SGHTA and CDR2 FQGTGA. V lost 5 bases, J lost 0 bases, and 10 bases stayed unmatched. The CDR3 covers 17 residues. CDR3 sequence: CASSPHAAGSSYNEQFF. As DNA, the CDR3 is TGTGCCAGCAGCCCGCACGCAGCGGGGAGCTCCTACAATGAGCAGTTCTTC.

This clonotype was observed many times. The chain employs TRBV10-3 and TRBJ2-1; 10 bases line up with TRBD2. Trimming removed 2 bases from V and 7 bases from J; junction bases left unmatched: 5. Germline CDR1 and CDR2: ENHRY and SYGVKD. This CDR3 is built from 15 residues. The CDR3, as DNA: TGTGCCATCAGTGAGCCTGGGACTAGCGAGAATGAGCAGTTCTTC. It codes for CAISEPGTSENEQFF.

Concerning this clonotype: Compared with germline, one end of the junction differs, possibly owing to a read error. DNA of the CDR3: TGTGCCACCGGTGACAAATTGGGCTATGGCTACACCTTC. Protein: CATGDKLGYGYTF. The chain joins TRBV24-1 to TRBJ1-2, with D unclear. CDR3 length: 13 residues. The germline gives CDR1 KGHDR, CDR2 SFDVKD.

This clonotype was found a few times. The chain carries TRBV20-1 and TRBJ2-7; TRBD2 matches 10 bases. V dropped 5 bases and J dropped 6; count of bases not matched to a gene: 7. This CDR3 contains 13 residues. Germline values: CDR1 DFQATT, CDR2 SNEGSKA (reference sequence). DNA of the CDR3: TGCAGTGCTTCTCTCGGACTAGCGGCCGAGCAGTACTTC. This codes for CSASLGLAAEQYF.

This clonotype was observed a few times. V and J are TRBV28 and TRBJ1-3; 9 nucleotides align to TRBD1. This CDR3 is 14 amino acids long. Germline values: CDR1 MDHEN, CDR2 SYDVKM. V shed 6 bases, J shed 8 bases, and the junction held 8 bases outside the gene matches. CDR3 bases: TGTGCCAGCAGGGGGACAGGGCGAAAGGACACCATATATTTT. It codes for CASRGTGRKDTIYF.

Ten or more counts support this clonotype. This chain connects TRBV2 to TRBJ1-6, with D hard to call. The germline gives CDR1 SNHLY, CDR2 FYNNEI. Trimming took off 7 bases at V and 6 bases at J, with 10 bases between the two ends. This CDR3 comprises 13 residues. The CDR3 region has the DNA TGTGCCAGCACTTGGCAACTTAATTCACCCCTCCACTTT. Amino acid sequence: CASTWQLNSPLHF.

The sample holds a few counts of this clonotype. The chain uses TRBV7-2 and TRBJ2-5; 11 bases align to TRBD2. From germline, CDR1 is SGHTA and CDR2 FQGNSA. The V gene end was trimmed by 5 bases and the J gene end by 4 bases; junction bases not matched to a gene: 6. The CDR3 runs 15 residues. As DNA, the CDR3 is TGTGCCAGCAGCACTAGACTAGCGGGGTTAGAGACCCAGTACTTC. Amino acids: CASSTRLAGLETQYF.

This clonotype has ten or more counts. The rearrangement joins TRBV7-9 to TRBJ2-2; D is ambiguous. V lost 0 bases and J 7 bases, leaving 9 bases between the germline ends. Germline CDR1 reads SEHNR; CDR2 reads FQNEAQ (reference sequence). The CDR3 contains 14 residues. CDR3 amino acids: CASSLARLGGELFF. The CDR3 bases are TGTGCCAGCAGCTTAGCTAGGCTTGGCGGGGAGCTGTTTTTT.

The chain carries TRBV12-3 or TRBV12-4 and TRBJ2-7, with no clear D. The germline V and J ends were trimmed by 5 bases and 5 bases, with 10 bases remaining between them. This CDR3 has 12 amino acids. CDR3 protein: CASSMRTNEQYF. The CDR3 coding sequence is TGTGCCAGCAGTATGCGGACCAACGAGCAGTACTTC.

This clonotype was detected only a few times. CDR3 coding DNA: TGTGCCTGGAGTGTACTCTCGCAGTCTGAAGCTTTCTTT. Protein sequence: CAWSVLSQSEAFF. This chain uses TRBV30 with TRBJ1-1; no reliable D call. The germline gives CDR1 GTSNPN, CDR2 SVGIG (reference sequence). The length of the CDR3 is 13 residues. V was cut by 0 bases and J by 6 bases, with 11 bases left in between.

This clonotype was seen more than once but under ten times. The genes are TRBV20-1 and TRBJ2-1, with a weak D call TRBD2 (5 bases). Trimming took off 5 bases at V and 4 bases at J, with 9 bases between the two ends. The CDR3 runs to 12 residues. Germline CDR1 DFQATT, CDR2 SNEGSKA (reference sequence). The CDR3 spells CSAHRGYNEQFF. As DNA, the CDR3 is TGCAGTGCTCATAGAGGGTACAATGAGCAGTTCTTC.

The genes are TRBV18 and TRBJ1-4, with D possibly matching TRBD1 (5 bases). In germline, CDR1 is KGHSH, CDR2 LQKENI. This CDR3 has 14 amino acids. Trimming took off 3 bases at V and 10 bases at J, with 15 bases between the two ends. For the CDR3, the DNA is TGTGCCAGCTCACCGGGTCAGGGTCGCGGAAAACTGTTTTTT. This codes for CASSPGQGRGKLFF.